The next 26 T cell receptor beta chains were all read from a single sample in a study of blood T cell repertoires in COVID-19. The repertoire was sequenced with immunoSEQ multiplex PCR; TCRdb's copy has only in-frame clones and lacks some. The sample lists about 260,000 clones, approximately 86% occurring once. The sample comprised peripheral blood. These receptors all come from a woman aged 60-75 years with COVID-19, enrolled during active disease.

The rearrangement links TRBV6-5 to TRBJ2-7; a possible D gene is TRBD1 (5 bases). Trimming stripped 0 bases from V and 2 bases from J, with 8 bases between. The CDR3 has 14 residues. Germline-derived CDR1 and CDR2 are MNHEY and SVGAGI. CDR3 amino acids: CASSYSQDPYEQYF. The CDR3 DNA reads TGTGCCAGCAGTTACTCACAGGACCCCTACGAGCAGTACTTC.

This chain links TRBV10-3 with TRBJ1-1; tentatively, D is TRBD1 (5 bases). The CDR3 has 15 residues. Per germline, CDR1 ENHRY and CDR2 SYGVKD. V was shortened by 10 bases and J by 0 bases, with 18 bases between the two germline ends. The CDR3, as DNA: TGTGCCACCCACAGCCGGACAACCTTGAACACTGAAGCTTTCTTT. It specifies CATHSRTTLNTEAFF.

The CDR3 DNA is TGTGCCAGCAGTTTAGTACAGGGCACTCAGCCCCAGCATTTT. This encodes CASSLVQGTQPQHF. V gene TRBV27 combines with J gene TRBJ1-5, with a weak D call TRBD1 (6 bases). The CDR3 runs to 14 residues. Trimming shortened V by 2 bases and J by 6 bases, and 11 bases separated the two germline ends. Per the germline V gene, CDR1 is MNHEY and CDR2 is SMNVEV (reference sequence).

This rearrangement joins TRBV30 to TRBJ2-7, with a tentative D call TRBD2 (5 bases). Trimming took 0 bases from V and 4 from J, leaving 19 bases between them. The germline V gene encodes CDR1 GTSNPN and CDR2 SVGIG (reference sequence). CDR3 length equals 16 residues. CDR3 loop: CAWSVPLGVSQYEQYF. DNA of the CDR3: TGTGCCTGGAGTGTACCCCTCGGGGTAAGTCAATACGAGCAGTACTTC. Full variable domain (rest looked up from reference TRBV30 and TRBJ2-7): SQTIHQWPATLVQPVGSPLSLECTVEGTSNPNLYWYRQAAGRGLQLLFYSVGIGQISSEVPQNLSASRPQDRQFILSSKKLLLSDSGFYLCAWSVPLGVSQYEQYFGPGTRLTVT.

The V call is TRBV2, the J call TRBJ2-7; D not certain. Looked up from germline, CDR1 is SNHLY and CDR2 is FYNNEI. This CDR3 has 13 residues. V lost 8 bases and J lost 0, with 11 bases in between. CDR3: CASLPPDSYEQYF. As DNA, the CDR3 is TGTGCCAGCCTCCCTCCAGACTCCTACGAGCAGTACTTC.

A few counts support this clone. V usage is TRBV19 and J usage is TRBJ2-7, with 11 nucleotides matching TRBD2. The CDR3 has 18 residues. CDR1 is LNHDA, CDR2 SQIVND, per germline (reference sequence). The J segment lost 6 bases and the V segment lost 5 bases, leaving 18 bases of the junction unmatched. The chain's CDR3 is CASSPLASPLAGVREQYF. For the CDR3, the DNA is TGTGCCAGTAGTCCCTTGGCGAGCCCACTAGCGGGAGTTCGCGAGCAGTACTTC.

The rearrangement joins TRBV25-1 to TRBJ2-2; 7 bases are shared with TRBD1. Germline V gives CDR1 MGHDK, CDR2 SYGVNS. J gave up 3 bases and V 2 bases, and 3 bases lay outside the gene matches. The CDR3 covers 15 residues. CDR3 sequence reads: CASSEGTVHTGELFF. The CDR3 DNA reads TGTGCCAGCAGTGAAGGGACAGTCCACACCGGGGAGCTGTTTTTT.

This clone came up once. J is TRBJ2-2 and V is TRBV28; D is possibly TRBD1 (5 bases). V was pared by 3 bases and J by 1 base, with 9 bases between. The CDR3 consists of 15 residues. The germline V gene has CDR1 MDHEN and CDR2 SYDVKM. CDR3 residues: CASSFLRGNTGELFF. The CDR3 DNA reads as TGTGCCAGCAGTTTTCTTAGGGGGAACACCGGGGAGCTGTTTTTT.

This rearrangement joins TRBV5-1 to TRBJ2-3; TRBD2 is a possible D gene (5 bases). The germline V gene encodes CDR1 SGHRS and CDR2 YFSETQ. Trimming stripped 6 bases from V and 4 bases from J, with 21 bases between. The CDR3 has 16 residues. The CDR3 sequence is CASTKGHNYGADTQYF. The CDR3 DNA reads TGCGCCAGCACCAAGGGCCACAACTACGGGGCAGATACGCAGTATTTT.

The chain recombines TRBV27 with TRBJ1-2, with TRBD1 matching over 7 bases. J gave up 6 bases and V 5 bases, and 3 bases lay outside the gene matches. Germline V CDR1 and CDR2: MNHEY, SMNVEV (reference sequence). CDR3 length: 12 residues. The CDR3 sequence is CASSPGGHGYTF. The CDR3 nucleotides read TGTGCCAGCAGTCCAGGGGGACATGGCTACACCTTC.

This rearrangement joins TRBV4-1 to TRBJ1-2; TRBD1 agrees at 9 bases. CDR3 length: 16 residues. V was pared by 4 bases and J by 5 bases, with 11 bases of the junction left unmatched. Germline V gives CDR1 MGHRA, CDR2 YSYEKL. The CDR3 DNA is TGCGCCAGCAGCCCGATTCCGGGACAGGGAGGGTATGGCTACACCTTC. As protein: CASSPIPGQGGYGYTF.

This rearrangement joins TRBV3-1 (or the pseudogene TRBV3-2) to TRBJ1-4; no reliable D call. Trimming pared 0 bases from V and 2 bases from J, leaving 7 bases between. The CDR3 is 15 residues long. Germline CDR1 LGHDT, CDR2 YNNKEL (reference sequence). DNA of the CDR3: TGTGCCAGCAGCCAAGAGTTACAGACTAATGAAAAACTGTTTTTT. This gives the protein CASSQELQTNEKLFF.

V and J are TRBV13 and TRBJ1-2; 8 nucleotides line up with TRBD1. Germline CDR1 reads PRHDT; CDR2 reads FYEKMQ (reference sequence). V was clipped by 6 bases and J by 5 bases; unmatched bases: 8. The CDR3 has 14 residues. The CDR3 sequence: CASRVQGAGYGYTF. CDR3 DNA sequence: TGTGCCAGCAGGGTTCAGGGGGCGGGATATGGCTACACCTTC.

Details on this clone: This CDR3 is also generated by other DNA sequences in the sample. The chain joins TRBV6-5 to TRBJ2-1; 11 nucleotides match TRBD2. V gave up 6 bases and J gave up 4 bases; unmatched junction bases: 2. CDR1 and CDR2 (germline): MNHEY, SVGAGI. This CDR3 has 14 amino acids. The CDR3 loop reads CASRGTSGYNEQFF. CDR3 DNA sequence: TGTGCCAGCAGGGGGACTAGCGGTTACAATGAGCAGTTCTTC.

This chain uses TRBV5-1 with TRBJ2-1; 9 bases line up with TRBD1. Unmatched junction bases numbered 0, after V lost 0 bases and J lost 5 bases. The germline CDR1 and CDR2 sequences are SGHRS and YFSETQ. This CDR3 contains 14 residues. CDR3 region: CASSLGQGDNEQFF. The CDR3 DNA is TGCGCCAGCAGCTTGGGACAGGGGGACAATGAGCAGTTCTTC.

This chain uses TRBV6-2 or TRBV6-3 with TRBJ1-2, with D hard to call. The V end was cut by 5 bases, the J end by 4 bases, with 11 bases between. Looked up from germline, CDR1 is MNHEY and CDR2 is SVGEGT. The CDR3 is made up of 13 amino acids. The CDR3 sequence: CASSERTVYGYTF. For the CDR3, the DNA is TGTGCCAGCAGTGAGCGGACGGTCTATGGCTACACCTTC.

The V and J genes are TRBV27 and TRBJ1-4, with TRBD1 matching 10 bases. Germline V gives CDR1 MNHEY, CDR2 SMNVEV (reference sequence). Trimming cost V 4 bases and J 6 bases; bases outside gene matches: 5. The CDR3 runs to 15 residues. In DNA, the CDR3 is TGTGCCAGCAGTTCCCCCGGGACAGGGGATGAAAAACTGTTTTTT. Its protein is CASSSPGTGDEKLFF.

The CDR3 loop reads CASSHPGGAGGYTF. DNA of the CDR3: TGTGCCAGCAGCCACCCCGGGGGGGCGGGAGGCTACACCTTC. The V gene is TRBV6-6, the J gene TRBJ1-2; maybe TRBD1 (6 bases). Trimming removed 6 bases at V and 8 bases at J, with 19 bases between. CDR1 and CDR2 (germline): MNHNY, SVGAGI (reference sequence). There are 14 residues in the CDR3.

The rearrangement joins TRBV27 to TRBJ2-3; the match to TRBD2 covers 9 bases. V lost 0 bases to trimming and J lost 13 bases; unmatched junction nucleotides: 11. There are 15 residues in the CDR3. From germline, CDR1 is MNHEY and CDR2 SMNVEV (reference sequence). CDR3 loop: CASSLSPSGIRLEYF. The CDR3 region has the DNA TGTGCCAGCAGTTTATCCCCTAGCGGGATAAGGTTGGAGTATTTT.

The chain joins TRBV6-4 to TRBJ2-3, with TRBD2 identical over 10 bases. CDR3 length equals 15 residues. Germline CDR1 reads MRHNA; CDR2 reads SNTAGT. The V gene end was trimmed by 9 bases and the J gene end by 5 bases; junction bases not matched to a gene: 11. The CDR3 sequence is CASSQTSGIRDTQYF. CDR3 nucleotide sequence: TGTGCCAGTTCTCAAACTAGCGGGATCAGAGATACGCAGTATTTT.

The V gene is TRBV18, the J gene TRBJ1-2, with D perhaps matching TRBD1 (5 bases). Germline V gene lookup returns CDR1 KGHSH and CDR2 LQKENI. This CDR3 comprises 14 residues. The V end was cut by 3 bases, the J end by 3 bases, with 11 bases between. The CDR3 DNA is TGTGCCAGCTCACCCGGGAGAGGGGACTATGGCTACACCTTC. Translation: CASSPGRGDYGYTF.

This clone has only a few counts. The CDR3 nucleotides read TGTGCCAGCAGCTTACAGGGAATTAGGTCACCCCTCCACTTT. Translating it yields CASSLQGIRSPLHF. The rearrangement links TRBV7-2 to TRBJ1-6, with TRBD1 as a possible D gene (5 bases). The V and J ends lost 2 bases and 10 bases respectively, with 12 bases between them. The CDR3 is 14 residues long. Per the germline V gene, CDR1 is SGHTA and CDR2 is FQGNSA.

The V and J genes are TRBV6-2 or TRBV6-3 and TRBJ1-5; 7 bases are shared with TRBD1. The CDR3 consists of 15 residues. Germline CDR1 MNHEY, CDR2 SVGEGT. V was clipped by 5 bases and J by 5 bases; unmatched bases: 9. CDR3 sequence (DNA): TGTGCCAGCAGTCGAGGGGGACAGATTCATCAGCCCCAGCATTTT. This translates into CASSRGGQIHQPQHF.

The V and J genes are TRBV11-3 and TRBJ2-1; 8 nucleotides line up with TRBD1. The CDR3 is 15 residues long. Germline values: CDR1 SGHNT, CDR2 YENEEA. J gave up 8 bases and V 3 bases, and 9 bases lay outside the gene matches. CDR3 in amino acids: CASSFGTGGRDEQFF. The CDR3 DNA reads TGTGCCAGCAGCTTTGGTACAGGGGGTAGGGATGAGCAGTTCTTC.

This chain connects TRBV14 to TRBJ1-6; D is uncertain. The CDR3 has 14 amino acids. Trimming cost V 0 bases and J 13 bases, with 13 bases left between them. Germline assignment: CDR1 SGHDN and CDR2 FVKESK. CDR3 amino acids: CASSQDRGFSPLHF. The CDR3 DNA follows: TGTGCCAGCAGCCAAGATCGAGGATTCTCCCCCCTCCACTTT.

The V and J genes are TRBV27 and TRBJ1-2, with TRBD1 as a possible D gene (5 bases). This CDR3 spans 14 amino acids. Trimming cost V 0 bases and J 4 bases, with 9 bases left between them. Germline CDR1 and CDR2: MNHEY and SMNVEV (reference sequence). The CDR3 DNA is TGTGCCAGCAGTTTATCCAGGGCTGCCTATGGCTACACCTTC. Its translation is CASSLSRAAYGYTF.